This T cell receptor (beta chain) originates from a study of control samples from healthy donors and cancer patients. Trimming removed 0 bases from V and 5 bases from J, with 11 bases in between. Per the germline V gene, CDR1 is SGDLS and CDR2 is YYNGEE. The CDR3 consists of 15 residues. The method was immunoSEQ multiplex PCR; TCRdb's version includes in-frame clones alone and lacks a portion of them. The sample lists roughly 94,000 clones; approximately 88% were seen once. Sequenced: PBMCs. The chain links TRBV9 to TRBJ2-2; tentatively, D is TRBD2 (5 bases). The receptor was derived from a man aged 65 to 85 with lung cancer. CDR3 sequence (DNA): TGTGCCAGCAGCGTAGTAGCGACGGGAACCGGGGAGCTGTTTTTT. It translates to CASSVVATGTGELFF.